Below, 22 T cell receptor beta chains from the same sample are listed, as sequenced in a study of blood T cell repertoires in COVID-19. The table came from immunoSEQ multiplex PCR; TCRdb's copy has only in-frame clones and leaves some out. This sample has approximately 56,000 clones, with 80% to 90% found just once. What was sequenced was peripheral blood. Source of these receptors: a woman older than 75 with acute or convalescent COVID-19.

The chain couples TRBV19 to TRBJ2-4; 10 bases are a match to TRBD2. The germline CDR1 and CDR2 sequences are LNHDA and SQIVND (reference sequence). This CDR3 is 16 amino acids long. V shed 0 bases and J 8 bases; nucleotides not matched to a gene: 7. The CDR3 DNA is TGTGCCAGTAGTATAGATGAAGCGGGGGGGCCGGACATTCAGTACTTC. Encoded protein: CASSIDEAGGPDIQYF.

The CDR3: CASSSDPTGRNTEAFF. CDR3 DNA: TGCGCCAGCAGCTCCGACCCGACAGGGCGCAACACTGAAGCTTTCTTT. This chain joins TRBV5-1 and TRBJ1-1; 7 nucleotides agree with TRBD1. CDR1 is SGHRS, CDR2 YFSETQ, per germline. The CDR3 consists of 16 residues. V lost 3 bases to trimming and J lost 2 bases; unmatched junction nucleotides: 10. Full variable domain (remainder filled in from reference TRBV5-1 and TRBJ1-1): KAGVTQTPRYLIKTRGQQVTLSCSPISGHRSVSWYQQTPGQGLQFLFEYFSETQRNKGNFPGRFSGRQFSNSRSEMNVSTLELGDSALYLCASSSDPTGRNTEAFFGQGTRLTVV.

The sample holds a few counts of this clone. The chain employs TRBV6-1 and TRBJ2-2; TRBD2 matches 8 bases. CDR3 length: 15 amino acids. J was trimmed by 4 bases and V by 2 bases; bases with no gene match: 3. Germline CDR1 MNHNS, CDR2 SASEGT. CDR3 coding DNA: TGTGCCAGCAGTGAATTAGCGGGGAGCACCGGGGAGCTGTTTTTT. This encodes CASSELAGSTGELFF.

V and J are TRBV29-1 and TRBJ1-3; 10 nucleotides match TRBD1. Germline CDR1 is SQVTM and CDR2 is ANQGSEA. The CDR3 is 13 amino acids. The V and J ends lost 7 bases and 4 bases, in that order; junction bases with no gene match: 4. CDR3 coding DNA: TGCAGCGGGACAGGGGGTTCCGGAAACACCATATATTTT. Translation gives CSGTGGSGNTIYF.

The chain joins TRBV7-9 to TRBJ1-1; 7 positions match TRBD1. The CDR3 has 14 residues. With V trimmed by 3 bases and J by 5 bases, 6 bases remained unmatched. Per germline, CDR1 SEHNR and CDR2 FQNEAQ (reference sequence). The CDR3 region is CASSFGKGATEAFF. The CDR3 nucleotides read TGTGCCAGCAGCTTCGGAAAGGGGGCTACTGAAGCTTTCTTT.

This chain joins TRBV9 and TRBJ2-1; 10 bases are a match to TRBD1. The ends lost 3 bases at V and 4 bases at J; junction bases unmatched: 4. This CDR3 contains 15 residues. Germline CDR1 reads SGDLS; CDR2 reads YYNGEE. The CDR3 loop is CASSAGQGVYNEQFF. The CDR3 region has the DNA TGTGCCAGCAGCGCCGGACAGGGGGTATACAATGAGCAGTTCTTC.

The genes are TRBV6-5 and TRBJ1-5; D perhaps matches TRBD1 (5 bases). This CDR3 contains 14 residues. Deletions cut 0 bases from V and 5 bases from J, with 8 bases between. The germline CDR1 and CDR2 sequences are MNHEY and SVGAGI. CDR3 residues: CASSYSGGDQPQHF. CDR3 DNA: TGTGCCAGCAGTTACTCGGGGGGGGATCAGCCCCAGCATTTT.

The sample holds one count of this clone. V is TRBV11-3 and J is TRBJ2-1; D remains ambiguous. This CDR3 has 15 amino acids. Trimming removed 1 base at V and 0 bases at J, with 7 bases between. CDR1 and CDR2 from the germline V gene are SGHNT and YENEEA. The CDR3 DNA is TGTGCCAGCAGCTTAGTCTGGAGCTCCTACAATGAGCAGTTCTTC. This codes for CASSLVWSSYNEQFF.

CDR3 coding DNA: TGTGCCAGCGGCCCGGGACAGGGGGCCTACGAGCAGTACTTC. Translated, it gives CASGPGQGAYEQYF. The chain uses TRBV25-1 and TRBJ2-7; 11 nucleotides line up with TRBD1. Germline CDR1 is MGHDK and CDR2 is SYGVNS. CDR3 size: 14 residues. V lost 8 bases, J lost 2 bases, and 5 bases stayed unmatched.

This clone was recorded a few times. The rearrangement joins TRBV20-1 to TRBJ1-1, with a weak D call TRBD1 (6 bases). Germline lookup yields CDR1 DFQATT and CDR2 SNEGSKA (reference sequence). The CDR3 contains 13 residues. Deletions cut 4 bases from V and 0 bases from J, with 9 bases between. The CDR3 loop is CSAIDRLNTEAFF. In DNA, the CDR3 is TGCAGTGCTATTGACAGGTTGAACACTGAAGCTTTCTTT.

Remarks on this clone: Other DNA sequences in this specimen translate into the identical CDR3. V usage is TRBV2 and J usage is TRBJ2-5; maybe TRBD2 (5 bases). CDR1 and CDR2 from the germline V gene are SNHLY and FYNNEI. With 6 bases removed from V and 5 bases from J, the gap between germline ends came to 13 bases. This CDR3 region has 13 residues. CDR3 protein: CASSANGGETQYF. For the CDR3, the DNA is TGTGCCAGCAGCGCTAACGGCGGGGAGACCCAGTACTTC.

The gene calls are TRBV20-1 and TRBJ1-5, with no clear D. Looked up from germline, CDR1 is DFQATT and CDR2 is SNEGSKA (reference sequence). The CDR3 consists of 13 residues. V lost 3 bases to trimming and J lost 6 bases, with 12 bases between them. The CDR3 nucleotides are TGCAGTGCTAGTACTGGTACGAGTCAGCCCCAGCATTTT. Protein: CSASTGTSQPQHF.

J is TRBJ1-2 and V is TRBV11-2, with D perhaps matching TRBD1 (5 bases). The CDR3 contains 16 residues. The germline gives CDR1 SGHAT, CDR2 FQNNGV. V lost 1 base to trimming and J lost 5 bases, with 17 bases between them. The CDR3 loop reads CASSLVIGQGMYGYTF. The CDR3 region has the DNA TGTGCCAGCAGCTTAGTAATAGGACAAGGAATGTATGGCTACACCTTC. Looking up the rest from reference TRBV11-2 and TRBJ1-2 gives the full variable domain: EAGVAQSPRYKIIEKRQSVAFWCNPISGHATLYWYQQILGQGPKLLIQFQNNGVVDDSQLPKDRFSAERLKGVDSTLKIQPAKLEDSAVYLCASSLVIGQGMYGYTFGSGTRLTVV.

This rearrangement joins TRBV5-1 to TRBJ2-7, with TRBD2 identical over 8 bases. Losses at the gene ends were 4 bases for V and 2 bases for J; bases not matched to a gene: 5. Germline V lookup: CDR1 SGHRS, CDR2 YFSETQ. The CDR3 contains 14 residues. The CDR3 DNA reads as TGCGCCAGCAGCGGCACTAGCGGCGCCTACGAGCAGTACTTC. This sequence encodes CASSGTSGAYEQYF.

The chain recombines TRBV18 with TRBJ2-6, with a tentative D call TRBD1 (6 bases). V was shortened by 3 bases and J by 0 bases, with 9 bases between the two germline ends. CDR1 is KGHSH and CDR2 is LQKENI in the germline V gene. The CDR3 extends over 16 amino acids. CDR3 sequence (DNA): TGTGCCAGCTCACCGGGACATGTCTCTGGGGCCAACGTCCTGACTTTC. As protein: CASSPGHVSGANVLTF.

The chain joins TRBV4-1 to TRBJ1-1; D is undetermined. The V end lost 1 base, the J end lost 4 bases, and 13 bases lay between the germline ends. The V gene's germline CDR1 is MGHRA and CDR2 YSYEKL. This CDR3 region has 15 residues. CDR3 amino acids: CASSQGVSPSTEAFF. The CDR3 nucleotides read TGCGCCAGCAGCCAAGGTGTATCTCCGTCCACTGAAGCTTTCTTT.

V usage is TRBV30 and J usage is TRBJ1-2; D gene unclear. The CDR3 has 15 residues. V lost 3 bases and J lost 4, with 18 bases in between. Germline V gene data show CDR1 as GTSNPN and CDR2 as SVGIG (reference sequence). In nucleotides, the CDR3 is TGTGCCTGGAGCCGTGACTCGCCTGAAGGCTATGGCTACACCTTC. It yields the protein CAWSRDSPEGYGYTF.

The chain recombines TRBV5-5 with TRBJ2-1, with TRBD2 matching 10 bases. Trimming removed 1 base from V and 8 bases from J; junction bases left unmatched: 12. The germline CDR1 and CDR2 sequences are SGHKS and YYEKEE (reference sequence). This CDR3 contains 17 residues. CDR3 protein: CASSLRLVAGGVDEQFF. In DNA form, the CDR3 reads TGTGCCAGCAGCTTGCGCTTAGTAGCGGGGGGCGTAGATGAGCAGTTCTTC.

V is TRBV6-5 and J is TRBJ1-5, with 7 bases identical to TRBD1. Trimming at V came to 7 bases and at J to 6 bases, leaving 9 bases not matched to a gene. Germline V CDR1 and CDR2: MNHEY, SVGAGI. This CDR3 contains 14 residues. CDR3 nucleotide sequence: TGTGCCAGCAACAGCGGACAGGAGTTTCAGCCCCAGCATTTT. Encoded protein: CASNSGQEFQPQHF.

The chain carries TRBV10-3 and TRBJ2-3; D remains unclear. The CDR3 length is 12 residues. Trimming stripped 8 bases from V and 3 bases from J, with 9 bases between. Germline CDR1 and CDR2: ENHRY and SYGVKD. CDR3 region: CAIAEATDTQYF. The CDR3 DNA is TGTGCCATCGCTGAAGCGACAGATACGCAGTATTTT.

V is TRBV2 and J is TRBJ2-5; 7 positions match TRBD1. Germline trimming cut 6 bases from V and 5 bases from J; bases unmatched to any gene: 6. Germline V gives CDR1 SNHLY, CDR2 FYNNEI. CDR3 length: 13 amino acids. This CDR3 is CASRLQGTETQYF. As DNA, the CDR3 is TGTGCCAGCAGATTACAGGGGACGGAGACCCAGTACTTC. The full variable domain, rest sourced from reference TRBV2 and TRBJ2-5, is EPEVTQTPSHQVTQMGQEVILRCVPISNHLYFYWYRQILGQKVEFLVSFYNNEISEKSEIFDDQFSVERPDGSNFTLKIRSTKLEDSAMYFCASRLQGTETQYFGPGTRLLVL.

The gene calls are TRBV13 and TRBJ1-1, with 7 bases aligning to TRBD1. CDR1 and CDR2 (germline): PRHDT, FYEKMQ (reference sequence). V lost 5 bases, J lost 11 bases, and 11 bases stayed unmatched. This CDR3 has 13 residues. The CDR3 reads CASSVRLDRSAFF. CDR3 bases: TGTGCCAGCAGCGTTCGACTGGACAGGTCGGCTTTCTTT.